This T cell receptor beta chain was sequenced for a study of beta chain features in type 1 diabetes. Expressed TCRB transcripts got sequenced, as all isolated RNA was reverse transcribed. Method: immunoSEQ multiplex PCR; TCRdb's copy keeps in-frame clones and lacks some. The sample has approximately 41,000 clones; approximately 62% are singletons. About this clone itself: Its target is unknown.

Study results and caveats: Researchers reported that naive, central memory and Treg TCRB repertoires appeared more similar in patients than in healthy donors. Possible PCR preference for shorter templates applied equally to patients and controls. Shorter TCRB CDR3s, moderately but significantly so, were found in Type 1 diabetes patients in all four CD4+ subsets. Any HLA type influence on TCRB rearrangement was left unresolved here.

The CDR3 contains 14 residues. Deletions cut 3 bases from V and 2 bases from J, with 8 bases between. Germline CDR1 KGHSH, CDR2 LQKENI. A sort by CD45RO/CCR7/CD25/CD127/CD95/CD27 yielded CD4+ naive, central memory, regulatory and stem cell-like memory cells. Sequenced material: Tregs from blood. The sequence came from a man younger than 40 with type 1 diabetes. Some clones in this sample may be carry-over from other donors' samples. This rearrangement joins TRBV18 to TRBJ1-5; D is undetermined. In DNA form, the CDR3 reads TGTGCCAGCTCACCGCTGAGAGGCAATCAGCCCCAGCATTTT. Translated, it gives CASSPLRGNQPQHF.